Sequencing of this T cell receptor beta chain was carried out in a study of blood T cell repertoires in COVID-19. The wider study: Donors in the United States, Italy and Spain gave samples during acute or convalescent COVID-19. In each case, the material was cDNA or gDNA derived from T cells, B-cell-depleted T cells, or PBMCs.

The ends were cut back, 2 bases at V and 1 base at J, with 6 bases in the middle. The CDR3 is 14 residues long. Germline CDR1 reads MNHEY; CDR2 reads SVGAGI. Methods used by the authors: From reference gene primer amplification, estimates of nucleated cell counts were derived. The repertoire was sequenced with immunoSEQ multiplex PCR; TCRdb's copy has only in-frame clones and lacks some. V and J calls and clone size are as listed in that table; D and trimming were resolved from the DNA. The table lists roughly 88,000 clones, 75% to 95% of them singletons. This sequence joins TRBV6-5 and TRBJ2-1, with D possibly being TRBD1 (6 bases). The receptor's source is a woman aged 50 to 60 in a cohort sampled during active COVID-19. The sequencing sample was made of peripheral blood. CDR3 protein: CASSYRGSYNEQFF. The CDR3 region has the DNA TGTGCCAGCAGTTACAGGGGGTCCTACAATGAGCAGTTCTTC.